This section outlines one T cell receptor (beta chain) sequence together with its context. Its antigen is unidentified. The CDR3 has 15 residues. The germline CDR1 and CDR2 sequences are SGDLS and YYNGEE. J was trimmed by 2 bases and V by 3 bases; bases with no gene match: 2. No patient escaped relapse after autologous stem cell transplantation, and brentuximab vedotin exposure varied. These data are taken from a study of PD-1 blockade in classical Hodgkin lymphoma. Assay: immunoSEQ multiplex PCR; the TCRdb copy retains only in-frame clones and omits some. The sample lists some 100,000 clones, more than 90% occurring once. Study observations and caveats: With CD4+ cells, TCR diversity rose significantly by C4D1, but not with CD8+ cells. Those achieving complete response showed baseline diversity like newly diagnosed patients.

The sample here was peripheral blood mononuclear cells (PBMCs), taken at baseline. This clonotype was sampled from a human donor with classical Hodgkin lymphoma. The chain has TRBV9 and TRBJ2-1, with 10 bases lining up with TRBD2. The CDR3 DNA reads TGTGCCAGCAGCGCTAGCGGGGGAGCCTACAATGAGCAGTTCTTC. Amino acid sequence: CASSASGGAYNEQFF.